The clone carrying this T cell receptor beta chain has only a few counts. The antigen is unknown. The entry originates in a study of beta chain features in type 1 diabetes. Trimming shortened V by 5 bases and J by 3 bases, and 20 bases separated the two germline ends. There are 16 residues in the CDR3. CDR1 is SEHNR, CDR2 FQNEAQ, per germline (reference sequence). Investigators reverse transcribed all isolated RNA, so they sequenced expressed TCRB transcripts. Assay: immunoSEQ multiplex PCR; the TCRdb copy retains only in-frame clones and omits some. The data hold around 320,000 clones, with around 15% observed a single time. Study conclusions and caveats: Insertions at VDJ junctions were less frequent in type 1 diabetes patients. These patients also deleted more nucleotides at the same junctions. TCRB CDR3s from Type 1 diabetes patients were moderately but significantly shorter in all four CD4+ subsets. In patients and controls equally, PCR might favor templates that are shorter.

Over 98% purity was reached by all sorted populations. This TCR was recovered from a young man in good health. Sequenced sample: central memory CD4+ T cells from blood. The V call is TRBV7-9, the J call TRBJ2-7; tentatively, D is TRBD1 or TRBD2 (5 bases each). The CDR3 protein is CASSQPGGSGSYEQYF. CDR3 nucleotides: TGTGCCAGCAGCCAACCCGGCGGGTCAGGGAGCTACGAGCAGTACTTC.